Sequencing of this TCR beta chain was carried out in a study of blood T cell repertoires in COVID-19. The trim removed 4 bases at V and 10 bases at J, leaving 4 bases unmatched. This CDR3 comprises 13 residues. Germline CDR1 and CDR2: SGHAT and FQNNGV. Measured with immunoSEQ multiplex PCR; TCRdb has only the in-frame clones, and not every one. The sample includes about 74,000 clones, roughly 85% of them seen just once. This clone was found once. The source is a man aged 45 to 65 with acute or convalescent COVID-19. Sequences were obtained from peripheral blood. This chain joins TRBV11-2 and TRBJ2-1; TRBD2 agrees at 10 bases. Here the CDR3 reads CASSWLAGAEQFF. The CDR3 region has the DNA TGTGCCAGCAGCTGGCTAGCGGGGGCCGAGCAGTTCTTC.